Listed below are T cell receptor beta chains from one sample, sequenced in a study of T cell responses to AZD1222 COVID-19 vaccine. The assay was immunoSEQ multiplex PCR, and TCRdb's table has in-frame clones only and misses some. The table lists roughly 160,000 clones, 80% to 90% of them singletons. Sequenced material: peripheral blood, taken on day 0 of AZD1222 vaccination. The receptors come from an adult in good health. The CDR3 runs from the conserved cysteine through the conserved F or W. The order of the fields is J gene, D gene, clone size, CDR3 length, V gene, CDR3 protein, CDR3 DNA. A D gene is named only where the DNA matches it firmly. Part of the rows lack a size; the others show once, few, many or a class for expanded clones.

j_call: TRBJ1-1
d_call: TRBD1
clone_size: -
cdr3_length: 13
v_call: TRBV12-3/TRBV12-4
cdr3_aa: CASSKRTGAEAFF
cdr3_nt: TGTGCCAGCAGTAAGCGGACAGGGGCTGAAGCTTTCTTT

j_call: TRBJ2-7
d_call: -
clone_size: -
cdr3_length: 15
v_call: TRBV5-1
cdr3_aa: CASRTGRSGGEEQYF
cdr3_nt: TGCGCCAGCCGGACGGGACGGAGCGGAGGGGAAGAGCAGTACTTC

j_call: TRBJ1-4
d_call: -
clone_size: -
cdr3_length: 16
v_call: TRBV5-4
cdr3_aa: CASSLATAQTNEKLFF
cdr3_nt: TGTGCCAGCAGCTTGGCCACAGCCCAAACTAATGAAAAACTGTTTTTT

j_call: TRBJ2-1
d_call: -
clone_size: -
cdr3_length: 15
v_call: TRBV7-3
cdr3_aa: CASSPTSASVGEQFF
cdr3_nt: TGTGCCAGCAGCCCCACGTCGGCTTCAGTGGGTGAGCAGTTCTTC

j_call: TRBJ2-4
d_call: -
clone_size: -
cdr3_length: 17
v_call: TRBV5-1
cdr3_aa: CASSLVADCLPKNIQYF
cdr3_nt: TGCGCCAGCAGCTTGGTTGCTGATTGTTTACCAAAAAACATTCAGTACTTC

j_call: TRBJ1-2
d_call: -
clone_size: -
cdr3_length: 13
v_call: TRBV21-1
cdr3_aa: CASSSRGGYGYTF
cdr3_nt: TGTGCCAGCAGCAGCAGGGGAGGCTATGGCTACACCTTC

j_call: TRBJ1-2
d_call: -
clone_size: -
cdr3_length: 15
v_call: TRBV6-2/TRBV6-3
cdr3_aa: CASSQSPGRNYGYTF
cdr3_nt: TGTGCCAGCAGCCAATCCCCGGGGCGCAACTATGGCTACACCTTC

j_call: TRBJ2-3
d_call: -
clone_size: once
cdr3_length: 15
v_call: TRBV7-9
cdr3_aa: CASSLGAGQTDTQYF
cdr3_nt: TGTGCCAGCAGCTTAGGGGCAGGGCAAACAGATACGCAGTATTTT

j_call: TRBJ2-5
d_call: -
clone_size: -
cdr3_length: 12
v_call: TRBV27
cdr3_aa: CASSYPGETQYF
cdr3_nt: TGTGCCAGCAGTTATCCGGGCGAGACCCAGTACTTC

j_call: TRBJ1-4
d_call: TRBD1
clone_size: -
cdr3_length: 17
v_call: TRBV5-1
cdr3_aa: CASSTDRGRRSNEKLFF
cdr3_nt: TGCGCCAGCAGCACGGACAGGGGGCGGAGGAGTAATGAAAAACTGTTTTTT

j_call: TRBJ1-2
d_call: TRBD1
clone_size: -
cdr3_length: 16
v_call: TRBV4-2
cdr3_aa: CASSQDPQGGFGGYTF
cdr3_nt: TGTGCCAGCAGCCAAGACCCACAGGGGGGATTCGGTGGCTACACCTTC

j_call: TRBJ2-2
d_call: -
clone_size: -
cdr3_length: 15
v_call: TRBV2
cdr3_aa: CASSDGRGDTGELFF
cdr3_nt: TGTGCCAGCAGTGATGGCAGGGGCGACACCGGGGAGCTGTTTTTT

j_call: TRBJ2-1
d_call: -
clone_size: once
cdr3_length: 14
v_call: TRBV24-1
cdr3_aa: CATSDLRTGNEQFF
cdr3_nt: TGTGCCACCAGTGATTTGCGGACGGGGAATGAGCAGTTCTTC

j_call: TRBJ2-7
d_call: -
clone_size: -
cdr3_length: 15
v_call: TRBV6-5
cdr3_aa: CASSYSPGQTYEQYF
cdr3_nt: TGTGCCAGCAGTTACTCGCCTGGACAGACATACGAGCAGTACTTC

j_call: TRBJ1-3
d_call: TRBD1
clone_size: -
cdr3_length: 15
v_call: TRBV4-1
cdr3_aa: CASSQGTGIGNTIYF
cdr3_nt: TGCGCCAGCAGCCAAGGGACAGGAATCGGAAACACCATATATTTT

j_call: TRBJ2-7
d_call: -
clone_size: once
cdr3_length: 16
v_call: TRBV9
cdr3_aa: CASSVSEGLLEYEQYF
cdr3_nt: TGTGCCAGCAGCGTCTCGGAGGGACTTTTAGAGTACGAGCAGTACTTC

j_call: TRBJ2-4
d_call: -
clone_size: many
cdr3_length: 16
v_call: TRBV3-1/TRBV3-2
cdr3_aa: CASSQGIALAKNIQYF
cdr3_nt: TGTGCCAGCAGCCAAGGAATAGCGTTAGCCAAAAACATTCAGTACTTC

j_call: TRBJ2-3
d_call: -
clone_size: -
cdr3_length: 13
v_call: TRBV5-1
cdr3_aa: CASSFRRADTQYF
cdr3_nt: TGCGCCAGCAGCTTTCGCAGGGCGGACACGCAGTATTTT

j_call: TRBJ2-7
d_call: -
clone_size: -
cdr3_length: 11
v_call: TRBV28
cdr3_aa: CASSRLREQYF
cdr3_nt: TGTGCCAGCAGTCGACTACGGGAGCAGTACTTC

j_call: TRBJ2-1
d_call: TRBD2
clone_size: -
cdr3_length: 15
v_call: TRBV5-6
cdr3_aa: CASRPTSGVYNEQFF
cdr3_nt: TGTGCCAGCAGACCTACTAGCGGGGTCTACAATGAGCAGTTCTTC

j_call: TRBJ2-7
d_call: -
clone_size: -
cdr3_length: 13
v_call: TRBV5-5
cdr3_aa: CASSWDISYEQYF
cdr3_nt: TGTGCCAGCAGCTGGGACATTTCCTACGAGCAGTACTTC

j_call: TRBJ1-2
d_call: TRBD1
clone_size: few
cdr3_length: 14
v_call: TRBV28
cdr3_aa: CASSRGTAPYGYTF
cdr3_nt: TGTGCCAGCAGCAGGGGGACAGCCCCCTATGGCTACACCTTC

j_call: TRBJ2-2
d_call: TRBD1
clone_size: -
cdr3_length: 15
v_call: TRBV25-1
cdr3_aa: CASSPGQEITGELFF
cdr3_nt: TGTGCCAGCAGTCCCGGACAGGAGATCACCGGGGAGCTGTTTTTT

j_call: TRBJ2-7
d_call: TRBD1
clone_size: -
cdr3_length: 13
v_call: TRBV4-3
cdr3_aa: CASSPDRNNEQYF
cdr3_nt: TGCGCCAGCAGTCCGGACAGGAACAACGAGCAGTACTTC

j_call: TRBJ2-1
d_call: TRBD2
clone_size: -
cdr3_length: 15
v_call: TRBV6-4
cdr3_aa: CASSSGGSSYNEQFF
cdr3_nt: TGTGCCAGCAGTAGCGGGGGGAGCTCCTACAATGAGCAGTTCTTC

j_call: TRBJ2-3
d_call: -
clone_size: once
cdr3_length: 13
v_call: TRBV14
cdr3_aa: CASSLGLLDTQYF
cdr3_nt: TGTGCCAGCAGCCTGGGGCTATTAGATACGCAGTATTTT

j_call: TRBJ2-7
d_call: -
clone_size: once
cdr3_length: 16
v_call: TRBV6-1
cdr3_aa: CASSEALQGGWLEQYF
cdr3_nt: TGTGCCAGCAGTGAAGCGCTCCAAGGGGGTTGGCTCGAGCAGTACTTC

j_call: TRBJ2-6
d_call: -
clone_size: -
cdr3_length: 17
v_call: TRBV19
cdr3_aa: CASSRRAPGSGANVLTF
cdr3_nt: TGTGCCAGTAGTCGCCGGGCCCCGGGATCTGGGGCCAACGTCCTGACTTTC

j_call: TRBJ2-5
d_call: TRBD1
clone_size: -
cdr3_length: 18
v_call: TRBV27
cdr3_aa: CASSLLGTGVQGEETQYF
cdr3_nt: TGTGCCAGCAGTTTACTGGGGACAGGAGTCCAAGGAGAAGAGACCCAGTACTTC

j_call: TRBJ2-5
d_call: TRBD1
clone_size: few
cdr3_length: 16
v_call: TRBV10-1
cdr3_aa: CASSDPGDRGSETQYF
cdr3_nt: TGCGCCAGCAGTGACCCAGGGGACAGGGGGTCGGAGACCCAGTACTTC

j_call: TRBJ2-5
d_call: -
clone_size: -
cdr3_length: 14
v_call: TRBV5-1
cdr3_aa: CASSWGRGQETQYF
cdr3_nt: TGCGCCAGCAGCTGGGGTCGGGGACAAGAGACCCAGTACTTC

j_call: TRBJ1-6
d_call: -
clone_size: -
cdr3_length: 16
v_call: TRBV5-5
cdr3_aa: CASSLSGDLVRSPLHF
cdr3_nt: TGTGCCAGCAGCTTGAGTGGGGATTTGGTTCGTTCACCCCTCCACTTT

j_call: TRBJ2-1
d_call: -
clone_size: -
cdr3_length: 15
v_call: TRBV24-1
cdr3_aa: CATSDPPGGHNEQFF
cdr3_nt: TGTGCCACCAGTGACCCCCCGGGGGGCCACAATGAGCAGTTCTTC

j_call: TRBJ1-2
d_call: -
clone_size: -
cdr3_length: 15
v_call: TRBV6-2/TRBV6-3
cdr3_aa: CASSYGGASGYGYTF
cdr3_nt: TGTGCCAGCAGTTACGGGGGGGCTTCTGGCTATGGCTACACCTTC

j_call: TRBJ2-2
d_call: TRBD1
clone_size: -
cdr3_length: 14
v_call: TRBV5-4
cdr3_aa: CASSLGQGIGELFF
cdr3_nt: TGTGCCAGCAGCTTGGGACAGGGAATCGGGGAGCTGTTTTTT

j_call: TRBJ2-1
d_call: TRBD2
clone_size: -
cdr3_length: 15
v_call: TRBV18
cdr3_aa: CASSPSGGEYNEQFF
cdr3_nt: TGTGCCAGCTCACCTAGCGGGGGGGAATACAATGAGCAGTTCTTC

j_call: TRBJ2-7
d_call: -
clone_size: -
cdr3_length: 15
v_call: TRBV11-2
cdr3_aa: CASSWGHSSSYEQYF
cdr3_nt: TGTGCCAGCAGCTGGGGACACTCTTCCTCCTACGAGCAGTACTTC

j_call: TRBJ1-3
d_call: -
clone_size: -
cdr3_length: 14
v_call: TRBV3-1/TRBV3-2
cdr3_aa: CASSQSRSGNTIYF
cdr3_nt: TGTGCCAGCAGCCAGTCCCGCTCTGGAAACACCATATATTTT

j_call: TRBJ1-4
d_call: -
clone_size: -
cdr3_length: 18
v_call: TRBV3-1/TRBV3-2
cdr3_aa: CASSQDQLTAATNEKLFF
cdr3_nt: TGTGCCAGCAGCCAAGATCAGTTGACAGCTGCAACTAATGAAAAACTGTTTTTT

j_call: TRBJ2-2
d_call: TRBD1
clone_size: -
cdr3_length: 15
v_call: TRBV5-1
cdr3_aa: CASSRQGENTGELFF
cdr3_nt: TGCGCCAGCAGCCGACAGGGGGAGAACACCGGGGAGCTGTTTTTT

j_call: TRBJ1-1
d_call: TRBD1
clone_size: -
cdr3_length: 13
v_call: TRBV29-1
cdr3_aa: CSAGTGRNTEAFF
cdr3_nt: TGCAGCGCGGGGACAGGTCGGAACACTGAAGCTTTCTTT

j_call: TRBJ1-6
d_call: -
clone_size: -
cdr3_length: 20
v_call: TRBV6-2/TRBV6-3
cdr3_aa: CASSYSPGVRLSSYNSPLHF
cdr3_nt: TGTGCCAGCAGTTACTCCCCCGGGGTTAGGTTAAGCTCCTATAATTCACCCCTCCACTTT

j_call: TRBJ1-5
d_call: TRBD1
clone_size: -
cdr3_length: 17
v_call: TRBV7-2
cdr3_aa: CASSPSPGQYSNQPQHF
cdr3_nt: TGTGCCAGCAGCCCTAGCCCGGGACAGTATAGCAATCAGCCCCAGCATTTT

j_call: TRBJ2-1
d_call: TRBD2
clone_size: -
cdr3_length: 18
v_call: TRBV5-1
cdr3_aa: CASSHGLAGGGSYNEQFF
cdr3_nt: TGCGCCAGCAGCCACGGACTAGCGGGGGGAGGATCCTACAATGAGCAGTTCTTC

j_call: TRBJ1-1
d_call: TRBD1
clone_size: -
cdr3_length: 14
v_call: TRBV9
cdr3_aa: CASSGTGYYSEAFF
cdr3_nt: TGTGCCAGCAGTGGGACAGGGTATTATAGCGAAGCTTTCTTT

j_call: TRBJ2-6
d_call: TRBD1
clone_size: once
cdr3_length: 18
v_call: TRBV4-2
cdr3_aa: CASSHAGTGYSGANVLTF
cdr3_nt: TGTGCCAGCAGCCACGCAGGGACAGGGTACTCTGGGGCCAACGTCCTGACTTTC

j_call: TRBJ2-1
d_call: TRBD2
clone_size: -
cdr3_length: 15
v_call: TRBV7-2
cdr3_aa: CASSPVGAGAYEQFF
cdr3_nt: TGTGCCAGCAGCCCGGTTGGAGCGGGGGCTTATGAGCAGTTCTTC

j_call: TRBJ1-2
d_call: TRBD1
clone_size: -
cdr3_length: 15
v_call: TRBV6-2/TRBV6-3
cdr3_aa: CASSYWDRGFYGYTF
cdr3_nt: TGTGCCAGCAGTTACTGGGACAGAGGATTCTATGGCTACACCTTC

j_call: TRBJ2-5
d_call: TRBD1
clone_size: once
cdr3_length: 14
v_call: TRBV24-1
cdr3_aa: CATSDPTGQETQYF
cdr3_nt: TGTGCCACCAGTGATCCGACAGGGCAAGAGACCCAGTACTTC

j_call: TRBJ1-6
d_call: TRBD1
clone_size: -
cdr3_length: 15
v_call: TRBV27
cdr3_aa: CASKPDRVYNSPLHF
cdr3_nt: TGTGCCAGCAAACCCGACAGGGTTTATAATTCACCCCTCCACTTT

j_call: TRBJ2-7
d_call: -
clone_size: -
cdr3_length: 14
v_call: TRBV28
cdr3_aa: CASTGNRALNEQYF
cdr3_nt: TGTGCCAGCACCGGAAACAGGGCCCTCAACGAGCAGTACTTC

j_call: TRBJ1-5
d_call: -
clone_size: -
cdr3_length: 16
v_call: TRBV27
cdr3_aa: CASSPRRALLHQPQHF
cdr3_nt: TGTGCCAGCAGCCCCCGCAGGGCTCTATTGCATCAGCCCCAGCATTTT

j_call: TRBJ2-1
d_call: -
clone_size: -
cdr3_length: 14
v_call: TRBV23-1
cdr3_aa: CASGRQTPIYEQFF
cdr3_nt: TGCGCCAGCGGTAGACAGACCCCCATTTATGAGCAGTTCTTC